The clone carrying this TCR beta chain occurred once. Produced via immunoSEQ multiplex PCR; TCRdb's table is partial and in-frame only. The sample consists of roughly 400,000 clones, around nine tenths of them appearing once. The germline V and J ends were trimmed by 5 bases and 3 bases, with 16 bases remaining between them. The CDR3 spans 15 residues. Per germline, CDR1 SGHVS and CDR2 FQNEAQ. The data derive from a study of blood T cell repertoires in COVID-19. The TCR originated in a woman aged 25 to 39 who had recovered from COVID-19. Specimen: PBMCs or T cells enriched from blood (not recorded which). The chain joins TRBV7-8 to TRBJ1-1; perhaps TRBD1 as D (5 bases). The CDR3 spells CASSRLTVSDTEAFF. CDR3 in DNA: TGTGCCAGCAGCAGATTGACAGTCTCTGACACTGAAGCTTTCTTT.